The clone carrying this TCR beta chain was recorded a few times. Its antigen is not identified. The entry originates in a study of post-analysis software for immune sequencing data. Study in general: Both relapsing-remitting and secondary progressive multiple sclerosis featured among the disease courses, as did progressive-relapsing multiple sclerosis.

Unique molecular identifiers tagged the TCR beta cDNA libraries. T cells, about 0.9 to 10 million of them, yielded approximately 500,000 cDNA molecules. TCRdb reanalysed the PCR reads using MiXCR and keeps one entry per CDR3 protein. This sample has 650,000 to 850,000 distinct CDR3 sequences, with 46% found just once. The trim removed 2 bases at V and 2 bases at J, leaving 10 bases unmatched. The CDR3 covers 17 residues. The germline CDR1 and CDR2 sequences are SGHRS and YFSETQ. Notes on the study in general: The normalized Chao1 diversity of multiple sclerosis patients was significantly lower than that of controls. Four to six TRBV segments were significantly more frequent in patients than in controls. TRBV5-6, TRBV5-1 and TRBV20-1 were among these segments. Clustering by F measure revealed strong co-clustering among samples prepared together in one batch.

The sample taken for sequencing was blood. This TCR was sampled from a girl aged 5 to 17 with multiple sclerosis. The chain recombines TRBV5-1 with TRBJ2-1; 7 bases fit TRBD1. CDR3 nucleotides: TGCGCCAGCAGCTTCCTAATTACAGGGGCCGCCTACAATGAGCAGTTCTTC. Amino acids: CASSFLITGAAYNEQFF.